The T cell receptor (beta chain) under discussion was sequenced for a study of vaccination effects on CD4 cells after COVID-19. Study information: Post-vaccine sampling occurred a median 72 days after the second dose. General study findings and limits: Late after vaccination, infection- and vaccine-induced clones showed marked clonal contraction.

The CDR3 covers 14 residues. Germline CDR1 is SNHLY and CDR2 is FYNNEI. With 2 bases clipped from V and 2 bases from J, the junction kept 2 bases outside the gene matches. CD4+ T cells specific for antigen were expanded with viral peptide pools by the ViraFEST assay before sequencing. Following culture for around 10 days, CD4+ T cells were isolated. The vaccine given was either BNT162b2 or mRNA-1273, in two doses. Vaccinated participants had no history of SARS-CoV-2 infection and tested negative for nucleocapsid antibodies. TCRdb's copy holds only in-frame clones and misses some; the assay was immunoSEQ multiplex PCR. The sample lists 15,000 to 20,000 clones, about 70% occurring once. As concerns this clone: The antigen remains undetermined.

The sequenced sample was CD4+ T cells from PBMCs cultured with HCoV-NL63 spike peptides, obtained after COVID-19 vaccination. The chain is built from TRBV2 and TRBJ2-7, with 8 nucleotides matching TRBD2. The source is a human donor who received a COVID-19 vaccine. The CDR3 nucleotides are TGTGCCAGCAGTGAATTCGGGAGGGCCTACGAGCAGTACTTC. This translates into CASSEFGRAYEQYF.